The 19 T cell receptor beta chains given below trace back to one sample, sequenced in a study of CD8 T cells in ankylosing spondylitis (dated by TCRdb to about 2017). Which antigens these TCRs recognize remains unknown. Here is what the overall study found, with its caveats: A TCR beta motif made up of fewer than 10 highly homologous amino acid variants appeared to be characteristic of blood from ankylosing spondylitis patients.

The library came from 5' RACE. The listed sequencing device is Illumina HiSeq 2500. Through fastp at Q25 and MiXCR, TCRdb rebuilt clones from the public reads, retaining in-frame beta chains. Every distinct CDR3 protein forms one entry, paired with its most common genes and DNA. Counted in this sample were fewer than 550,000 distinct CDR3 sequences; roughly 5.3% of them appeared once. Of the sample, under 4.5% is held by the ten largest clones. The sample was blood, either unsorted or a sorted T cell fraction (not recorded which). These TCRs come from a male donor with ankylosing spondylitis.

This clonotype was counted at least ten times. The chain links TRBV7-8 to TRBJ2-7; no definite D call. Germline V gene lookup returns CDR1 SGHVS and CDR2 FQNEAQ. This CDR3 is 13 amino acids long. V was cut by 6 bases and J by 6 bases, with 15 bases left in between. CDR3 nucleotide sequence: TGTGCCAGCAGTCCCCTAAGGGTTCGCGAGCAGTACTTC. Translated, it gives CASSPLRVREQYF.

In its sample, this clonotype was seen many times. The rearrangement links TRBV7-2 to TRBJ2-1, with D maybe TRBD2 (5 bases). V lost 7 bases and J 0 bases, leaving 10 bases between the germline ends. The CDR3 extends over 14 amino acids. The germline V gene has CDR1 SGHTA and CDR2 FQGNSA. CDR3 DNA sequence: TGTGCCAGCACCGGAGGAGACTCCTACAATGAGCAGTTCTTC. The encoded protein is CASTGGDSYNEQFF.

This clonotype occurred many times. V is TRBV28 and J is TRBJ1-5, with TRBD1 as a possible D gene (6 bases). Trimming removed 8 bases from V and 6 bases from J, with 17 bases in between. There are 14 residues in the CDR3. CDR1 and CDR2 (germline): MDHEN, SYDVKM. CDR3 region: CASDRSGRVQPQHF. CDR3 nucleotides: TGTGCCAGCGACAGGTCAGGGCGAGTTCAGCCCCAGCATTTT.

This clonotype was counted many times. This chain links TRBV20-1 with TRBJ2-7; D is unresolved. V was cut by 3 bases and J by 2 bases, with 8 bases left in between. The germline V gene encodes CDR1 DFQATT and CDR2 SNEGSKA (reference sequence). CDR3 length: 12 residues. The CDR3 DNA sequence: TGCAGTGCTAGTGCTAATACCTACGAGCAGTACTTC. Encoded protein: CSASANTYEQYF.

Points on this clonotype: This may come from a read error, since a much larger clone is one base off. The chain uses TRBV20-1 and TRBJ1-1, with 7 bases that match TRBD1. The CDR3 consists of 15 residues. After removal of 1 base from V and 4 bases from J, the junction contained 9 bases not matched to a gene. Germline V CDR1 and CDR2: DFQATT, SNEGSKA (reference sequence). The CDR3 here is CSARGEHRGSTEAFF. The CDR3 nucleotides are TGCAGTGCTAGAGGAGAGCACAGGGGTTCCACTGAAGCTTTCTTT.

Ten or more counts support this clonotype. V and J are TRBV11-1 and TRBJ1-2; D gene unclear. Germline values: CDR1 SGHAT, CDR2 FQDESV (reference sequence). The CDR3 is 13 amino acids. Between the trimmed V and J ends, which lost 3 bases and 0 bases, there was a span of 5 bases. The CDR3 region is CASSFSTNYGYTF. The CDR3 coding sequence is TGTGCCAGCAGCTTTAGTACTAACTATGGCTACACCTTC.

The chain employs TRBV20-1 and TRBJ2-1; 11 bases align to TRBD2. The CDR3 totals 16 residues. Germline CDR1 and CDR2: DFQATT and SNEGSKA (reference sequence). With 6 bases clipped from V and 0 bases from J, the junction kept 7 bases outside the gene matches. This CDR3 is CSAQGLAESSYNEQFF. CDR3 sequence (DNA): TGCAGTGCCCAGGGACTAGCGGAGAGCTCCTACAATGAGCAGTTCTTC.

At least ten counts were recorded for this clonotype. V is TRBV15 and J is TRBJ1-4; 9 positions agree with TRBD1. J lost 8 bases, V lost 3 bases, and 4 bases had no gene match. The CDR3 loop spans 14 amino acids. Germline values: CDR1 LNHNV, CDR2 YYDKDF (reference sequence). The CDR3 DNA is TGTGCCACCAGCAGCCGGGACAGGGACGAAAAACTGTTTTTT. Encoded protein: CATSSRDRDEKLFF.

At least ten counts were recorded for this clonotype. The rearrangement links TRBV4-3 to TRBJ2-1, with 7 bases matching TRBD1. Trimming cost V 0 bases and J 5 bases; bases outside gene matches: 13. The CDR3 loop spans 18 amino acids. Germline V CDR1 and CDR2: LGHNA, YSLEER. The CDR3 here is CASSQESGDSSFDNEQFF. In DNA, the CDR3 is TGCGCCAGCAGCCAAGAATCAGGGGACAGCTCCTTCGACAATGAGCAGTTCTTC.

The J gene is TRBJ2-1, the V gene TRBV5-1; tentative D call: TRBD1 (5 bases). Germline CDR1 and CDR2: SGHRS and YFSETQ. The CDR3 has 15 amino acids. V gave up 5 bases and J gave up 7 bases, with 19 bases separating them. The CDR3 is CASRVAASGANEQFF. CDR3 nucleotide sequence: TGCGCCAGCAGGGTGGCGGCTAGTGGGGCGAATGAGCAGTTCTTC.

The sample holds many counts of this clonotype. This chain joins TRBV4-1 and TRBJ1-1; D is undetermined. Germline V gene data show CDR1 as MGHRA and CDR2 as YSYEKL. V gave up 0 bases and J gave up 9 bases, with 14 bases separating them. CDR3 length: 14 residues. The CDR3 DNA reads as TGCGCCAGCAGCCAAGATTGGCTTTACGGGAAAGCTTTCTTT. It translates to CASSQDWLYGKAFF.

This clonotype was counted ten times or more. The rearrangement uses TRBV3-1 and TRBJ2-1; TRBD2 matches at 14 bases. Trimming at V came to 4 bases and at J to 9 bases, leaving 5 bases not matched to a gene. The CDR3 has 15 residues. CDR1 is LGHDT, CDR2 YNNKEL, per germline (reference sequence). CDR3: CASSPGLAGEGEQFF. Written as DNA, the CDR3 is TGTGCCAGCAGCCCGGGACTAGCGGGAGAGGGTGAGCAGTTCTTC.

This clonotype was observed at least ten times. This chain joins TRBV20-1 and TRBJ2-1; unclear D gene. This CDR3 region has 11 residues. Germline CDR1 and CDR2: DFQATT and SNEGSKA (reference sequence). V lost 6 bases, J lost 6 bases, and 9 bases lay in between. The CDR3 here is CSANYRNEQFF. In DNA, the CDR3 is TGCAGTGCGAATTACCGCAATGAGCAGTTCTTC.

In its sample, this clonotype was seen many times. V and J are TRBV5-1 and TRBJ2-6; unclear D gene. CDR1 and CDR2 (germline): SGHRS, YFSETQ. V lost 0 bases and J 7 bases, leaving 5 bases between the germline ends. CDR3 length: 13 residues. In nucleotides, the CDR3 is TGCGCCAGCAGCTTGGTAGTAGCCAACGTCCTGACTTTC. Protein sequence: CASSLVVANVLTF. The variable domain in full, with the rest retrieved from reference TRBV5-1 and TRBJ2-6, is KAGVTQTPRYLIKTRGQQVTLSCSPISGHRSVSWYQQTPGQGLQFLFEYFSETQRNKGNFPGRFSGRQFSNSRSEMNVSTLELGDSALYLCASSLVVANVLTFGAGSRLTVL.

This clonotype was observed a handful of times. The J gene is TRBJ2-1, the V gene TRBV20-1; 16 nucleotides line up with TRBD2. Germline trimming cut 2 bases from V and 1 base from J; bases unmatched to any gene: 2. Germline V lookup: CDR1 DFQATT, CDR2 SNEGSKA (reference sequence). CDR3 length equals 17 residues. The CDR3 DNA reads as TGCAGTGCTAGACCGGGACTAGCGGGGGGGTCCTACAATGAGCAGTTCTTC. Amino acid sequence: CSARPGLAGGSYNEQFF.

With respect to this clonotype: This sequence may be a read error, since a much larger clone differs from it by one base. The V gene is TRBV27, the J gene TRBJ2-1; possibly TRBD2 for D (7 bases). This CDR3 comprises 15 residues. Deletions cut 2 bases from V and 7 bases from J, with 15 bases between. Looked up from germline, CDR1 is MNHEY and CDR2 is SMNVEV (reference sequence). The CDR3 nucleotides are TGTGCCAGCAGTTTAAAAAGCGGGACAAAGAATGAGCAGTTCTTC. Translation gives CASSLKSGTKNEQFF.

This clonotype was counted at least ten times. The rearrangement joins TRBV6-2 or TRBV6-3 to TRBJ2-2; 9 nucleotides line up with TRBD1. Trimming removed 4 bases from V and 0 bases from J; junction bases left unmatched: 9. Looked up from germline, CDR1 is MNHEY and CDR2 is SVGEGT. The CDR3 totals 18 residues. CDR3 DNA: TGTGCCAGCAGTTCCCGGACAGGGGCCACCTCGAACACCGGGGAGCTGTTTTTT. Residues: CASSSRTGATSNTGELFF.

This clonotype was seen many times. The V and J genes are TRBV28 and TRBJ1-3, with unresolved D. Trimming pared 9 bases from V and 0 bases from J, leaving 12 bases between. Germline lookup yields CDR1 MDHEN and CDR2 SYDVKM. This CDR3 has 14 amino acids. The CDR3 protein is CASLSVHSGNTIYF. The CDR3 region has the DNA TGTGCCAGTCTCTCAGTCCACTCTGGAAACACCATATATTTT.

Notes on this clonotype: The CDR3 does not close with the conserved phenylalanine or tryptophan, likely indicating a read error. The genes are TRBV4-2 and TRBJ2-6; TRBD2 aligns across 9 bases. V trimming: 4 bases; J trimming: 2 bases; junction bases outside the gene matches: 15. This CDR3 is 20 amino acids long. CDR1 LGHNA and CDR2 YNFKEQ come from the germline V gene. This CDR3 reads CASSPRSGASGNPGANVLTL. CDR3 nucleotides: TGTGCCAGCAGCCCACGCTCCGGGGCTAGCGGGAACCCTGGGGCCAACGTCCTGACTCTC.